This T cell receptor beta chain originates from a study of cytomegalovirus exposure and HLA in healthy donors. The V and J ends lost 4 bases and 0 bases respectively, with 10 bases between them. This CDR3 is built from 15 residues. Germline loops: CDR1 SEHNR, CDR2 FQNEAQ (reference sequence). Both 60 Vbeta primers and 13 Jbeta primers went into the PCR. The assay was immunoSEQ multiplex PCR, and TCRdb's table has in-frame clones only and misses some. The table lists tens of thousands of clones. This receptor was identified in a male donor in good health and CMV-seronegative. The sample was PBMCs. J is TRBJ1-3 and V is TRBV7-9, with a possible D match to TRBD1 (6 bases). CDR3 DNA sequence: TGTGCCAGCAGCTCCCTAGGGGGCTCTGGAAACACCATATATTTT. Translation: CASSSLGGSGNTIYF. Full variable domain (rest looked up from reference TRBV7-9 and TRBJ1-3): DTGVSQNPRHKITKRGQNVTFRCDPISEHNRLYWYRQTLGQGPEFLTYFQNEAQLEKSRLLSDRFSAERPKGSFSTLEIQRTEQGDSAMYLCASSSLGGSGNTIYFGEGSWLTVV.